This TCR beta chain was recovered during a study of graft-versus-host responses after intestinal transplantation. Study details: Grafts that recipients had were multivisceral, liver-intestinal, or isolated intestinal transplants. All recipients got anti-thymocyte globulin induction, then tacrolimus and steroids for roughly 3 years.

For this clone: Its cognate antigen is unknown.

V was cut by 5 bases and J by 0 bases, with 11 bases left in between. There are 14 residues in the CDR3. Looked up from germline, CDR1 is MDHEN and CDR2 is SYDVKM. Sequencing was performed with immunoSEQ multiplex PCR; in TCRdb, only in-frame clones are kept and a portion is missing. The sample comprises 40,000 or so clones, around 94% of which are singletons, and roughly 0.71% rests with the top ten. Broader study findings: Maximum circulating GvH clone levels tracked with early post-transplant HvG decreases. The marrow of recipients harbored GvH clones, and ileum or blood showed some of them first.

The chain combines TRBV28 with TRBJ2-7; D ambiguous. The origin of this receptor is a human patient who received an intestinal transplant, so some T cells may come from the graft donor. Sequences were derived from PBMCs, sampled 16 days after intestinal transplant. CDR3: CASSRSVSSYEQYF. The CDR3 bases are TGTGCCAGCAGTCGGAGCGTGAGCTCCTACGAGCAGTACTTC.